This TCR beta chain was profiled in a study of siplizumab effects on memory and regulatory T cells. General study findings and limits: Naive T cells, seemingly more diverse than memory cells, seemed major alloresponse contributors.

Germline lookup yields CDR1 MDHEN and CDR2 SYDVKM. The CDR3 runs to 14 residues. Trimming left V 3 bases short and J 0 bases short, with 9 bases between. TCR templates numbering around 110,000 were assayed per sample. Generated by immunoSEQ multiplex PCR, the TCRdb table keeps only in-frame clones and is missing some. The sample comprises over 95,000 clones, roughly 95% of which are singletons, and over 0.15% rests with the top ten. Comment on this clone: The antigen is undetermined.

The rearrangement uses TRBV28 and TRBJ2-7; D perhaps matches TRBD2 (5 bases). The receptor was derived from a human donor in good health. The sample was non-Treg CD4+ T cells sorted from blood. As DNA, the CDR3 is TGTGCCAGCAGTTTCACGGACTTCTCCTACGAGCAGTACTTC. As protein: CASSFTDFSYEQYF.